This T cell receptor (beta chain) was documented in a study of siplizumab effects on memory and regulatory T cells. General observations from the study: Under siplizumab, alloreactive sequences traced to unstimulated CD4+ memory cells were significantly reduced. Mappable CD4+ clones that were alloreactive averaged about 63% Treg-derived with siplizumab versus roughly 25% in controls.

The data were produced by immunoSEQ multiplex PCR, yet TCRdb's version contains in-frame clones alone and is incomplete. The table shows approximately 100,000 clones, with roughly 95% occurring only once. The CDR3 length is 16 residues. The V end lost 6 bases, the J end lost 3 bases, and 18 bases lay between the germline ends. CDR1 is SGHRS, CDR2 YFSETQ, per germline. As regards this clone: Its specificity is not known.

This chain joins TRBV5-1 and TRBJ2-2; TRBD2 is a possible D gene (6 bases). This receptor was obtained from a human donor in good health. The sample taken for sequencing was non-Treg CD4+ T cells sorted from blood. CDR3 nucleotides: TGCGCCAGCACCGGGGCGGGGCGGGTGGACACCGGGGAGCTGTTTTTT. This codes for CASTGAGRVDTGELFF.